This T cell receptor (beta chain) was found in a study of cytomegalovirus exposure and HLA in healthy donors. The PCR made use of 60 Vbeta and 13 Jbeta primers. The assay was immunoSEQ multiplex PCR, and TCRdb's table has in-frame clones only and misses some. The sample lists 140,000 or so clones, roughly 88% seen once, with roughly 0.5% in the top ten. V shed 5 bases, J shed 3 bases, and the junction held 10 bases outside the gene matches. This CDR3 is 15 amino acids long. Germline values: CDR1 SEHNR, CDR2 FQNEAQ (reference sequence). In regard to this clone: Its matching antigen is unknown.

Study-level results: HLA alleles were associated with 15,000 to 20,000 TCR beta sequences in a later analysis at 0.05 false discovery rate. Later on, a genetic analysis was performed. It linked a missense variant in DCLRE1C with V- and J-gene trimming of TCR beta.

The sample comprised PBMCs. This sequence was found in a woman aged 40 to 49 in good health and CMV-seronegative. The rearrangement joins TRBV7-9 to TRBJ2-7, with 7 bases identical to TRBD1. Here the CDR3 reads CASSPYRGEGYEQYF. Here the CDR3 DNA reads TGTGCCAGCAGCCCCTACAGGGGAGAGGGCTACGAGCAGTACTTC. The variable domain in full, with the rest retrieved from reference TRBV7-9 and TRBJ2-7, is DTGVSQNPRHKITKRGQNVTFRCDPISEHNRLYWYRQTLGQGPEFLTYFQNEAQLEKSRLLSDRFSAERPKGSFSTLEIQRTEQGDSAMYLCASSPYRGEGYEQYFGPGTRLTVT.